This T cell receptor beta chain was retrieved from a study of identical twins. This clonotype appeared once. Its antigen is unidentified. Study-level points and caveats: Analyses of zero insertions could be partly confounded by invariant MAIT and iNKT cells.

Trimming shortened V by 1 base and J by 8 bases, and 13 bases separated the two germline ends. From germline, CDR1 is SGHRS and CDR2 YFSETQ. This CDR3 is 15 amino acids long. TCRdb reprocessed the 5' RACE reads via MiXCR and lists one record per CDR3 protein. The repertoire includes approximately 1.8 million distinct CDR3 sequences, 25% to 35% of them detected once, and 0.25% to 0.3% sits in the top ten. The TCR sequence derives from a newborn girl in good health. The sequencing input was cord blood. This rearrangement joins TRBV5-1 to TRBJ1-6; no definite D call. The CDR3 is CASSLYGEVDSPLHF. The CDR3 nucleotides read TGCGCCAGCAGCTTGTATGGGGAGGTGGATTCACCCCTCCACTTT.